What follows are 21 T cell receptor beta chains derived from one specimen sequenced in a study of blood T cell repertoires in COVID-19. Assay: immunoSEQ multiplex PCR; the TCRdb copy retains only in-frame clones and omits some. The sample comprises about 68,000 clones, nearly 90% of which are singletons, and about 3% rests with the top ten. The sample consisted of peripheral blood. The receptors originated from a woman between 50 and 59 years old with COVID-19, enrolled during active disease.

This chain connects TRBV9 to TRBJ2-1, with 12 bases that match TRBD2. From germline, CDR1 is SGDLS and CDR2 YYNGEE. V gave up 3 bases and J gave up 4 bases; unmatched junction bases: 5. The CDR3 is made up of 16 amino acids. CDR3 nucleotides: TGTGCCAGCAGCGCGGTTGGACTAGCGGGATACAATGAGCAGTTCTTC. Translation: CASSAVGLAGYNEQFF.

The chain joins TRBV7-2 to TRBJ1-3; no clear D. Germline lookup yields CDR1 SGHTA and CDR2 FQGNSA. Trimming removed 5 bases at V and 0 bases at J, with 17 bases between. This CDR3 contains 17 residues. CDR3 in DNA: TGTGCCAGCAGCCCCGCGAGAGGCGCAGTCTCTGGAAACACCATATATTTT. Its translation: CASSPARGAVSGNTIYF.

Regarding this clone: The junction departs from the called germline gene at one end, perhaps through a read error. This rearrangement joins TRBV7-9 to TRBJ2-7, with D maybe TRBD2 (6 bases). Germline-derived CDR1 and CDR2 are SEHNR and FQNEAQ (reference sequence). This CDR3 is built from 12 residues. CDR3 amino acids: CASSLTGSGPTF. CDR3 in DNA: TGTGCCAGCAGCTTAACAGGTAGCGGCCCTACGTTC.

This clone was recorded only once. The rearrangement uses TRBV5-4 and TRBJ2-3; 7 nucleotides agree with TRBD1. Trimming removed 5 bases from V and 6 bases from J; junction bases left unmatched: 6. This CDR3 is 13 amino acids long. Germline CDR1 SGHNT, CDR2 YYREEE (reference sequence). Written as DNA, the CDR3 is TGTGCCAGCAGTCAGGGGGTCAGGGATACGCAGTATTTT. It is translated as CASSQGVRDTQYF. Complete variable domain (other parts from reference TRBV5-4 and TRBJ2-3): ETGVTQSPTHLIKTRGQQVTLRCSSQSGHNTVSWYQQALGQGPQFIFQYYREEENGRGNFPPRFSGLQFPNYSSELNVNALELDDSALYLCASSQGVRDTQYFGPGTRLTVL.

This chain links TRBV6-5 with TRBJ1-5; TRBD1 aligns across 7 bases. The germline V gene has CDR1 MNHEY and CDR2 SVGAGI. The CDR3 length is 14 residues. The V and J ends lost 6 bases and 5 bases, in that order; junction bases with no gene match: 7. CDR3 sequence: CASSRSQGDQPQHF. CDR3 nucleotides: TGTGCCAGCAGCCGCTCCCAGGGGGATCAGCCCCAGCATTTT.

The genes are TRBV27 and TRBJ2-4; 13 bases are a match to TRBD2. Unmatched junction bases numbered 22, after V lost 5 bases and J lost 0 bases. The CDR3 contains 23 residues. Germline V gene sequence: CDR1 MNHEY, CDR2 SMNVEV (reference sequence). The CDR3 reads CASSPRRPGAGLAGTLAKNIQYF. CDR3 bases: TGTGCCAGCAGTCCAAGGCGGCCAGGAGCGGGACTAGCGGGGACTCTAGCCAAAAACATTCAGTACTTC.

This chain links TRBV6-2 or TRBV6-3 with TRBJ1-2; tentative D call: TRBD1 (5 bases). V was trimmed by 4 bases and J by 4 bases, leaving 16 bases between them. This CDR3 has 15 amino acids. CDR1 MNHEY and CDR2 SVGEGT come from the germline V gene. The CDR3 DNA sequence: TGTGCCAGCAGTTCCCCCCGGACACCTTTCTATGGCTACACCTTC. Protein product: CASSSPRTPFYGYTF.

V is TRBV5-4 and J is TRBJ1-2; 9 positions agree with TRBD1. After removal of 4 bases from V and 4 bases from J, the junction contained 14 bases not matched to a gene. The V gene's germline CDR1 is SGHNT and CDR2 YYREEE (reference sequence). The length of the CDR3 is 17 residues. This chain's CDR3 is CASSVSGTGSLFYGYTF. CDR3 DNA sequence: TGTGCCAGCAGCGTGAGTGGGACAGGGTCCCTCTTCTATGGCTACACCTTC.

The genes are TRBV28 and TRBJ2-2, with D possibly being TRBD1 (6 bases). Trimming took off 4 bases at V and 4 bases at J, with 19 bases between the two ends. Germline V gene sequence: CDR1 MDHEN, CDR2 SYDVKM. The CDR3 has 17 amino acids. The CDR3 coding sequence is TGTGCCAGCAGTTCCCCCCCAGGGGTGGGATTCACCGGGGAGCTGTTTTTT. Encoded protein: CASSSPPGVGFTGELFF. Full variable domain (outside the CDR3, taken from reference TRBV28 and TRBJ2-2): DVKVTQSSRYLVKRTGEKVFLECVQDMDHENMFWYRQDPGLGLRLIYFSYDVKMKEKGDIPEGYSVSREKKERFSLILESASTNQTSMYLCASSSPPGVGFTGELFFGEGSRLTVL.

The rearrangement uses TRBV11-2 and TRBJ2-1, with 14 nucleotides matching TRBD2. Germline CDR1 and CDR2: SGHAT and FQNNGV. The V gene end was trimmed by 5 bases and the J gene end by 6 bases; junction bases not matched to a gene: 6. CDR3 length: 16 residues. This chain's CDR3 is CASSLGTSGRGNEQFF. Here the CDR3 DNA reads TGTGCCAGCAGCCTCGGGACTAGCGGGAGAGGCAATGAGCAGTTCTTC.

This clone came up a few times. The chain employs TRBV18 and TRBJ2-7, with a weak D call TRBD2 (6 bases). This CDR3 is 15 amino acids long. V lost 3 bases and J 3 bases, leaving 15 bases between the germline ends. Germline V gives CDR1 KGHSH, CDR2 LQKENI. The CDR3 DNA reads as TGTGCCAGCTCACCGAGGACGGGAGAGGTCTACGAGCAGTACTTC. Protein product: CASSPRTGEVYEQYF. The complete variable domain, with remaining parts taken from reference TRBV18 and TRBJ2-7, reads NAGVMQNPRHLVRRRGQEARLRCSPMKGHSHVYWYRQLPEEGLKFMVYLQKENIIDESGMPKERFSAEFPKEGPSILRIQQVVRGDSAAYFCASSPRTGEVYEQYFGPGTRLTVT.

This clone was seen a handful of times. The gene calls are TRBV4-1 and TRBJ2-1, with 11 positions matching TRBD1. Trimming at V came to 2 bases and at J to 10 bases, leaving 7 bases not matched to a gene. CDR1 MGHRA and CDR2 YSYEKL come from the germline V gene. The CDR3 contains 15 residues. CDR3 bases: TGCGCCAGCAGCCAACGCGGGACAGGGGGTTCGGAGCAGTTCTTC. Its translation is CASSQRGTGGSEQFF.

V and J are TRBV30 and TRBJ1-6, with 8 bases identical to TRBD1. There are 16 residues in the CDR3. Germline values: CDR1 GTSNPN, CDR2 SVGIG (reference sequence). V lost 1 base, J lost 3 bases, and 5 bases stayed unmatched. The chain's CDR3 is CAWSAGGTGYNSPLHF. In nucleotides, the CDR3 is TGTGCCTGGAGTGCAGGCGGGACAGGCTATAATTCACCCCTCCACTTT.

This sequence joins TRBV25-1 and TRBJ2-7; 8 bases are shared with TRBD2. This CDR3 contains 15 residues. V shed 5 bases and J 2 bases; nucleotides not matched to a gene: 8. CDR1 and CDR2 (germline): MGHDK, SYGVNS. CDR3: CASSPRGGTTYEQYF. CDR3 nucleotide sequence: TGTGCCAGCAGTCCCCGCGGGGGGACCACCTACGAGCAGTACTTC.

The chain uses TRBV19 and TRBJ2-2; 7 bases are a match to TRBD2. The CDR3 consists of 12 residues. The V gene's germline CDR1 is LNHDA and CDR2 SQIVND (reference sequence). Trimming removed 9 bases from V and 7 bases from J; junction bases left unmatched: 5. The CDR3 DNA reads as TGTGCCAGCCGACTAGCAGGCGGGGAGCTGTTTTTT. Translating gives CASRLAGGELFF.

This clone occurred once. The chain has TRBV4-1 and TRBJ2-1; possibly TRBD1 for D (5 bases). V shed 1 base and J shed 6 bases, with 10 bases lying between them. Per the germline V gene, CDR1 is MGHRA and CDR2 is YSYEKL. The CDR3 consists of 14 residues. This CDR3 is CASSQVWGPNEQFF. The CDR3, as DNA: TGCGCCAGCAGCCAAGTTTGGGGCCCCAATGAGCAGTTCTTC.

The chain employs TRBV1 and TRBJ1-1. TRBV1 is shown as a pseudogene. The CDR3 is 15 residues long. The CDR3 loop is CTSSPHRLMNTEAFF. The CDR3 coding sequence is TGCACCAGCAGCCCTCACCGACTGATGAACACTGAAGCTTTCTTT.

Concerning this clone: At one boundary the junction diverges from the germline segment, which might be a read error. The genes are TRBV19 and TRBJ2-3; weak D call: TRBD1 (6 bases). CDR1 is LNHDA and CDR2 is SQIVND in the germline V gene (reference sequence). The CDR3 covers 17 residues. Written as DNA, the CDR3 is TGTGCCAGTAGTTTAGATGGGGGCGGCGGACCTATAGATACGCAGTATTTT. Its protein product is CASSLDGGGGPIDTQYF.

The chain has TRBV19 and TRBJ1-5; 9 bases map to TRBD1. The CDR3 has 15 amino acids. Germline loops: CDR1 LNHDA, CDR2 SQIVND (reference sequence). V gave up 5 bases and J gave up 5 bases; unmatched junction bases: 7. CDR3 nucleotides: TGTGCCAGTAGTCGGGACAGGGAGACTCATCAGCCCCAGCATTTT. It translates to CASSRDRETHQPQHF.

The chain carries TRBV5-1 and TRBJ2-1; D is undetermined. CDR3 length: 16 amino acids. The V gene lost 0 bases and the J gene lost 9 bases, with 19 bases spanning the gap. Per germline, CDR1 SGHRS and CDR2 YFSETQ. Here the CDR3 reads CASSLAVVRSYGEQFF. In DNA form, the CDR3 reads TGCGCCAGCAGCTTGGCCGTTGTACGGTCGTACGGTGAGCAGTTCTTC.

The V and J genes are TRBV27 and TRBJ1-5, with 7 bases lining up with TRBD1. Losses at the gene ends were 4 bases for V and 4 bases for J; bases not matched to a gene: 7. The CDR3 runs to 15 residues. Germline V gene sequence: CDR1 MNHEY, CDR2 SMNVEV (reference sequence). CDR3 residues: CASSSSGTANQPQHF. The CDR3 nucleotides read TGTGCCAGCAGTTCCTCCGGGACAGCTAATCAGCCCCAGCATTTT.